This T cell receptor (beta chain) was observed in a study of shared clonotypes between healthy human individuals. Study-level findings and limits: Researchers sampled blood only, noting tissue repertoires likely differ.

Measured with immunoSEQ multiplex PCR; TCRdb has only the in-frame clones, and not every one. The table shows approximately 320,000 clones, with roughly 84% occurring only once. The CDR3 has 15 amino acids. The ends lost 5 bases at V and 4 bases at J; junction bases unmatched: 8. Germline-derived CDR1 and CDR2 are SEHNR and FQNEAQ (reference sequence). As to this clone: Its antigen remains unknown.

The V gene is TRBV7-9, the J gene TRBJ2-7; 10 nucleotides agree with TRBD1. The receptor's source is a man aged 18-30 years in good health. Sequencing was done on a sample of memory CD8+ T cells sorted from blood. The subset denotes: CD45RO+ cells pooled with CCR7-negative TemRA cells. The CDR3 region has the DNA TGTGCCAGCAGCGGCGGGACAGGGGCTATATACGAGCAGTACTTC. Its protein is CASSGGTGAIYEQYF.